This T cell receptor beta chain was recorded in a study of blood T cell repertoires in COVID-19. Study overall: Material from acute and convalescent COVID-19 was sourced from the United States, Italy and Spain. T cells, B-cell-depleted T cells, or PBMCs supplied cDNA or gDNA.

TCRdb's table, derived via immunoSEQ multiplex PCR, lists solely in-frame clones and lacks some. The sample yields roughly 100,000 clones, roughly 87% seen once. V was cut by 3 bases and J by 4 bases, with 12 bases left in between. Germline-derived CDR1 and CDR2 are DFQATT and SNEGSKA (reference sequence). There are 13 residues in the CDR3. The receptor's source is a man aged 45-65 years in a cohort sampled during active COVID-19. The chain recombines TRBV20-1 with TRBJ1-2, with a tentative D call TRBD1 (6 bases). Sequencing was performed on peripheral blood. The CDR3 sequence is CSASTGTTYGYTF. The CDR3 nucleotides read TGCAGTGCTAGTACCGGGACAACCTATGGCTACACCTTC.